This TCR beta chain was identified during a study of a mutant IDH1 vaccine in newly diagnosed glioma. Study at large: Treated patients had a mean age of 40.4 years and a sex split that was around 60% male and approximately 40% female.

The V and J ends lost 3 bases and 3 bases respectively, with 14 bases between them. CDR1 and CDR2 from the germline V gene are ENHRY and SYGVKD. There are 15 residues in the CDR3. This sample's time point: week 47, end of study. One vaccine dose held 300 ug of mutant IDH1 20-mer peptide and came with topical imiquimod. Assay: immunoSEQ multiplex PCR; the TCRdb copy retains only in-frame clones and omits some. The sample has roughly 56,000 clones; about 80% are singletons. As for this clone: Its antigen is unidentified.

The sequence derives from a woman in her forties with glioma. Some clones in this sample may be carry-over from other donors' samples. V and J are TRBV10-3 and TRBJ1-1; D possibly corresponds to TRBD1 (5 bases). This specimen was PBMCs, taken from a glioma patient whose treatment included an IDH1 peptide vaccine. The CDR3 protein is CAISDGAGRDTEAFF. The CDR3 DNA is TGTGCCATCAGTGACGGGGCAGGGAGGGACACTGAAGCTTTCTTT.